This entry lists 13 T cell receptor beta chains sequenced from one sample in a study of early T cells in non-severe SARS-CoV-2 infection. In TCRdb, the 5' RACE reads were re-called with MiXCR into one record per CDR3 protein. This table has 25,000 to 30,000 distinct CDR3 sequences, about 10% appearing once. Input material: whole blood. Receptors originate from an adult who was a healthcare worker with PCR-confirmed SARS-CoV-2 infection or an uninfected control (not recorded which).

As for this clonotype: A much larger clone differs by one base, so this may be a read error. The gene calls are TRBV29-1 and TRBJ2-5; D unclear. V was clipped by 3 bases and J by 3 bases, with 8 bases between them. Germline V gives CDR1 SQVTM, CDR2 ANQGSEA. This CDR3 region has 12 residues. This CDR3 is CSVDWGEETQYF. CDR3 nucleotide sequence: TGCAGCGTTGACTGGGGTGAAGAGACCCAGTACTTC.

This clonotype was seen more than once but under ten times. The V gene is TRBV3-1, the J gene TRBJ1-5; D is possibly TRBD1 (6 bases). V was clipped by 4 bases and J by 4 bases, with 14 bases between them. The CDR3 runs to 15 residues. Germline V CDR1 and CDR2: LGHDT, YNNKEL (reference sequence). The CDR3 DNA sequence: TGTGCCAGCAGCCTGGGGGCGCCGGGAAATCAGCCCCAGCATTTT. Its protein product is CASSLGAPGNQPQHF.

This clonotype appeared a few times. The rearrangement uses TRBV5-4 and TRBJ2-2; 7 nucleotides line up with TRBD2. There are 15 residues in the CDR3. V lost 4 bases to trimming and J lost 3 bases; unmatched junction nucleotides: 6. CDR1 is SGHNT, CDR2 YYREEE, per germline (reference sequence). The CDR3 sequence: CASSRDYRDTGELFF. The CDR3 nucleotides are TGTGCCAGCAGCCGGGACTACCGAGACACCGGGGAGCTGTTTTTT.

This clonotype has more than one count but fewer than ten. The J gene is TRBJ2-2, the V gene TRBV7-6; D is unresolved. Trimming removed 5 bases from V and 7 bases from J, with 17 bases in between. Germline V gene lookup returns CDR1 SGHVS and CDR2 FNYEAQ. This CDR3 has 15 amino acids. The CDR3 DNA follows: TGTGCCAGCAGCCCCTTTATGGCAGCGAGCGGGGAGCTGTTTTTT. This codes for CASSPFMAASGELFF.

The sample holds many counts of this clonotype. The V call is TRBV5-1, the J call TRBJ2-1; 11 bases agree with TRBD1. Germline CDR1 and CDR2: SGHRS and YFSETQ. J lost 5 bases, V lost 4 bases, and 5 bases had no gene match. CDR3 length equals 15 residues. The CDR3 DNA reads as TGCGCCAGCAGCCTGGGACAGGGGGTCAACAATGAGCAGTTCTTC. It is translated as CASSLGQGVNNEQFF.

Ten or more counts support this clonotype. The CDR3 nucleotides are TGTGCCAGCAACTTACAGGGGACCTCCTACGAGCAGTACTTC. As protein: CASNLQGTSYEQYF. This chain joins TRBV12-3 or TRBV12-4 and TRBJ2-7; 7 bases fit TRBD1. CDR3 length: 14 amino acids. V was clipped by 7 bases and J by 0 bases; unmatched bases: 6.

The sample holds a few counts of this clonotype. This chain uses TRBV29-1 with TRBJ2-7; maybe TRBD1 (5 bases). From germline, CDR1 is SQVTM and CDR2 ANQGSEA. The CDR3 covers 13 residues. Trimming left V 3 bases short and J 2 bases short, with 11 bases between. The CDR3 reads CSVETDLTYEQYF. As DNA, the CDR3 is TGCAGCGTTGAGACAGACCTAACCTACGAGCAGTACTTC.

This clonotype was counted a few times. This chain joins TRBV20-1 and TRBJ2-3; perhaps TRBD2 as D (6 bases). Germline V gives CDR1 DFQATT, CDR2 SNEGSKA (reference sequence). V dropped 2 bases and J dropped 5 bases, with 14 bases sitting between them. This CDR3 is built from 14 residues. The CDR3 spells CSARLGGLGDTQYF. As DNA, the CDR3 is TGCAGTGCTAGACTTGGGGGACTTGGAGATACGCAGTATTTT.

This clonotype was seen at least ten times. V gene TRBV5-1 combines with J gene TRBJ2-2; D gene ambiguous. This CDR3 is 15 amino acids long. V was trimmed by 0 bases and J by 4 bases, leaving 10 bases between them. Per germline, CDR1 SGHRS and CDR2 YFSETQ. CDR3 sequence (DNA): TGCGCCAGCAGCTTGGCAGTTCTGGGCACCGGGGAGCTGTTTTTT. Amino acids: CASSLAVLGTGELFF.

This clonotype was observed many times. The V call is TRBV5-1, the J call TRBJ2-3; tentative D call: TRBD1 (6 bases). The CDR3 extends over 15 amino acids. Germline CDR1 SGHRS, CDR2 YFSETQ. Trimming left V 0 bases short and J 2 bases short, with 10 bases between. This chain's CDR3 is CASSLDQGNTDTQYF. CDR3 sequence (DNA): TGCGCCAGCAGCTTGGATCAGGGGAACACAGATACGCAGTATTTT.

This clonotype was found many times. CDR3 amino acids: CSARDPRGAEKLFF. CDR3 nucleotide sequence: TGCAGTGCTAGAGATCCGCGGGGTGCAGAAAAACTGTTTTTT. The rearrangement uses TRBV20-1 and TRBJ1-4; D uncertain. Germline V CDR1 and CDR2: DFQATT, SNEGSKA (reference sequence). Trimming stripped 0 bases from V and 8 bases from J, with 13 bases between. The CDR3 is made up of 14 amino acids.

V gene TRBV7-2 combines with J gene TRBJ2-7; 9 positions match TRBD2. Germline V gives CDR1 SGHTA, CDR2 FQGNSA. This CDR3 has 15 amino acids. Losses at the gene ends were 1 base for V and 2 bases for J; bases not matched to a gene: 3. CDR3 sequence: CASSLERGATYEQYF. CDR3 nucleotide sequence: TGTGCCAGCAGCTTAGAGCGGGGGGCCACCTACGAGCAGTACTTC.

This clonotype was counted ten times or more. CDR3 residues: CASRDSGTSGNSYEQYF. For the CDR3, the DNA is TGTGCCAGTAGGGATTCAGGGACTAGCGGTAACTCCTACGAGCAGTACTTC. The chain is built from TRBV19 and TRBJ2-7, with 11 bases identical to TRBD2. Per the germline V gene, CDR1 is LNHDA and CDR2 is SQIVND (reference sequence). Germline trimming cut 6 bases from V and 0 bases from J; bases unmatched to any gene: 10. The CDR3 length is 17 residues.